Sequencing of this T cell receptor (beta chain) was carried out in a study of shared clonotypes between healthy human individuals. General observations from the study: In general, naive subsets displayed greater estimated richness than memory subsets did. How much donors shared clonotypes was expected to be affected by sequencing depth.

A CD45RA-negative memory subset and a CD45RA+ naive subset were separated from the CD4+ cells. Produced via immunoSEQ multiplex PCR; TCRdb's table is partial and in-frame only. The table has about 2.3 million clones, approximately 93% seen once; the top ten hold roughly 0.36%. The CDR3 spans 14 residues. With 1 base removed from V and 2 bases from J, the gap between germline ends came to 9 bases. In germline, CDR1 is SGHNT, CDR2 YYREEE (reference sequence). A note on this clone: Its antigen remains unknown.

The receptor comes from a man younger than 35 in good health. Some clones in this sample may be carry-over from other donors' samples. The V gene is TRBV5-4, the J gene TRBJ1-2; D possibly corresponds to TRBD1 (5 bases). The material sequenced was naive CD4+ T cells from PBMCs. The subset was: CD45RA+ positively selected. Written as DNA, the CDR3 is TGTGCCAGCAGCTTGCCCCGGGACAACTATGGCTACACCTTC. Translating gives CASSLPRDNYGYTF.